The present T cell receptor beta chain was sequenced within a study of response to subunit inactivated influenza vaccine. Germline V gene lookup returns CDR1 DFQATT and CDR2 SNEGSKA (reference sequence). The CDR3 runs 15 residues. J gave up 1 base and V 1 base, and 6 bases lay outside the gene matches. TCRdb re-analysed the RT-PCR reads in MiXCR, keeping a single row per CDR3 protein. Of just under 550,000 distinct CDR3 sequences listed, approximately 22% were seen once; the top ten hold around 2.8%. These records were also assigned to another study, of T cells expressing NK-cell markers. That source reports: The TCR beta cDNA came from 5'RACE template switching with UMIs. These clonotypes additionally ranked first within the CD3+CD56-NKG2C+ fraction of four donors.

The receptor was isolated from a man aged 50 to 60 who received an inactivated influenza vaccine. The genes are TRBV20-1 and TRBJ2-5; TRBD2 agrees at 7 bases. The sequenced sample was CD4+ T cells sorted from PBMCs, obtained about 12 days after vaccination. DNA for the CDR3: TGCAGTGCTAGAGCTATACTAGCGCTCCAAGAGACCCAGTACTTC. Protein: CSARAILALQETQYF.